This is a list of T cell receptor beta chains from one sample in a study of identical twins. TCRdb reprocessed the 5' RACE reads via MiXCR and lists one record per CDR3 protein. The sample holds around 220,000 distinct CDR3 sequences, roughly an eighth seen once. Sequenced input: memory (CD45RO+) T cells sorted from blood. These receptors all come from a woman between 18 and 29 years old in good health. CDR3s leave out the opening cysteine and the closing phenylalanine or tryptophan.

v_gene,len,j_gene,CDR3aa
TRBV20-1,13,TRBJ2-5,SASLYTGGRETQY
TRBV7-9,12,TRBJ1-2,ASSAGGADYGYT
TRBV6-6,15,TRBJ2-7,ASSYPVQGLASYEQY
TRBV12-3/TRBV12-4,12,TRBJ1-2,ASSFTRWNYGYT
TRBV12-3/TRBV12-4,9,TRBJ1-1,ASSIYTEAF
TRBV7-9,13,TRBJ2-5,ASSSRQGRFETQY
TRBV6-1,11,TRBJ1-1,ASGPPGHTEAF
TRBV20-1,11,TRBJ2-7,SVPTDGSYEQY
TRBV20-1,11,TRBJ1-4,SARNLSPEKLF
TRBV19,14,TRBJ2-5,ASSVTPGQGRETQY
TRBV10-3,11,TRBJ2-7,AISPGTAYEQY
TRBV5-1,11,TRBJ1-1,AGPGSKDTEAF
TRBV7-8,11,TRBJ2-5,ASSLDRGETQY
TRBV10-2,12,TRBJ2-3,ASLNSYVGDTQY
TRBV12-3/TRBV12-4,12,TRBJ1-1,ASSPDDRDTEAF
TRBV6-5,14,TRBJ2-1,ASSYSGGTSLNEQF
TRBV29-1,10,TRBJ1-4,SVEVIGQGVF
TRBV6-5,11,TRBJ2-7,ASSSWTSGEQY